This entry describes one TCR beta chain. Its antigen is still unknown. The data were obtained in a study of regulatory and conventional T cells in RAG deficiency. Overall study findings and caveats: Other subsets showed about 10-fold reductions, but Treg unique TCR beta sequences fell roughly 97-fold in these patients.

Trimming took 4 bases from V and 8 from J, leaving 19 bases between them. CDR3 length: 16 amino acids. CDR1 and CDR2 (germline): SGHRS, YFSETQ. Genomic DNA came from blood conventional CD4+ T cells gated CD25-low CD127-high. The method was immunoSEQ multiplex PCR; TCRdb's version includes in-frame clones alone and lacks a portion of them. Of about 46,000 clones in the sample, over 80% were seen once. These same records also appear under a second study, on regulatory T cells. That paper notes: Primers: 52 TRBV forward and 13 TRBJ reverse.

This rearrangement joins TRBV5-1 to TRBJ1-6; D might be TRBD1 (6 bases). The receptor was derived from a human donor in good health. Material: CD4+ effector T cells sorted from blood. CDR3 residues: CASSPVAAQGYSPLHF. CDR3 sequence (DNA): TGCGCCAGCAGCCCCGTGGCGGCACAGGGATATTCACCCCTCCACTTT.